The T cell receptor beta chain described here comes from a study of blood T cells in healthy people across ages. Study background: About one barcoded TCR beta cDNA was captured per two T cells.

Study-wide findings and caveats: A strong correlation was found between TCR beta diversity and the percentage of naive T cells.

The second PCR ran about 6 to 12 cycles with a sample-barcoded 5' primer and J-beta primers. Every molecule of cDNA carried a tag from a template-switch adaptor with 12 random nucleotides. TCRdb used MiXCR to reprocess the 5' RACE reads, holding one entry per CDR3 protein. The profile shows hundreds of thousands of distinct CDR3 sequences, around 48% of them singletons. About this clonotype: Its antigen is not identified.

Germline V gene sequence: CDR1 DFQATT, CDR2 SNEGSKA (reference sequence). The CDR3 is 12 amino acids. The junction had 5 bases not matched to a gene; V was cut back by 6 bases and J by 5 bases. The chain links TRBV20-1 to TRBJ1-1; 8 bases are shared with TRBD1. Sequencing input: blood. This clonotype was obtained from a woman aged 60-75 years in good health. The CDR3, as DNA: TGCAGTGCCACAGGGGGAGGAACTGAAGCTTTCTTT. Translating it yields CSATGGGTEAFF.